These 9 T cell receptor beta chains came from one sample sequenced in a study of blood T cells in healthy people across ages. Together with a sample-barcoded 5' primer, a J-beta primer mix was included in a second PCR lasting about 6 to 11 cycles. TCRdb re-called the 5' RACE reads with MiXCR, one entry per CDR3 protein. This sample carries 1.5 million or so distinct CDR3 sequences, about 40% of them seen once, and the ten largest clones take 7.9%. The specimen was blood. All receptors come from a woman between 18 and 30 years old in good health.

The chain combines TRBV12-3 or TRBV12-4 with TRBJ2-4, with 10 bases matching TRBD1. The J call may be mistaken, given a closer DNA end match to TRBJ2-7. There are 16 residues in the CDR3. CDR3 in DNA: TGTGCCAGCAGTTTACCACGCCCGACAGGGGGCTCCGAGCAGTACTTC. This gives the protein CASSLPRPTGGSEQYF.

The chain combines TRBV20-1 with TRBJ2-1; 8 nucleotides line up with TRBD1. Germline V lookup: CDR1 DFQATT, CDR2 SNEGSKA (reference sequence). This CDR3 contains 15 residues. V lost 2 bases and J lost 2; bases outside the gene matches: 5. This chain's CDR3 is CSARKTGVAYNEQFF. For the CDR3, the DNA is TGCAGTGCTAGAAAGACAGGGGTCGCCTACAATGAGCAGTTCTTC.

The chain employs TRBV12-5 and TRBJ1-2, with D hard to call. The germline V gene has CDR1 LGHNT and CDR2 FRNRAP. This CDR3 region has 14 residues. Trimming removed 1 base at V and 5 bases at J, with 11 bases between. The CDR3 here is CASGLDLGVYGYTF. For the CDR3, the DNA is TGTGCTAGTGGTTTGGACCTGGGCGTTTATGGCTACACCTTC.

V gene TRBV28 combines with J gene TRBJ1-2; D remains unclear. CDR1 and CDR2 from the germline V gene are MDHEN and SYDVKM. V gave up 6 bases and J gave up 4 bases, with 9 bases separating them. The CDR3 totals 12 residues. The CDR3 region is CASRPGIYGYTF. The CDR3 DNA sequence: TGTGCCAGCAGGCCAGGAATCTATGGCTACACCTTC.

The V call is TRBV27, the J call TRBJ2-7; 13 bases match TRBD2. The V gene's germline CDR1 is MNHEY and CDR2 SMNVEV (reference sequence). The CDR3 is 19 amino acids. V lost 3 bases, J lost 10 bases, and 21 bases stayed unmatched. CDR3 sequence: CASSFKLAGGRFSGETQYF. The CDR3 DNA reads TGTGCCAGCAGTTTCAAACTAGCGGGAGGGAGGTTTTCAGGAGAGACTCAGTACTTC.

CDR3 DNA: TGTGCCAGCACTTGGCAAAGGGTAGAGAGTGAAAAACTGTTTTTT. Residues: CASTWQRVESEKLFF. The chain combines TRBV7-2 with TRBJ1-4; D unclear. Trimming removed 7 bases at V and 7 bases at J, with 19 bases between. Germline CDR1 SGHTA, CDR2 FQGNSA. The CDR3 runs to 15 residues.

This clonotype has just a few counts. The rearrangement uses TRBV6-6 and TRBJ1-4; D gene unclear. Germline values: CDR1 MNHNY, CDR2 SVGAGI (reference sequence). The CDR3 extends over 16 amino acids. V was clipped by 0 bases and J by 3 bases, with 11 bases between them. The CDR3 nucleotides read TGTGCCAGCAGTTACTCGGAGGGAGTGGCTAATGAAAAACTGTTTTTT. It codes for CASSYSEGVANEKLFF.

CDR3 sequence: CAWSGNRAPANYGYTF. In DNA form, the CDR3 reads TGTGCCTGGAGCGGTAACAGGGCTCCAGCTAACTATGGCTACACCTTC. V is TRBV30 and J is TRBJ1-2; D is possibly TRBD1 (6 bases). The germline V gene encodes CDR1 GTSNPN and CDR2 SVGIG (reference sequence). The V end lost 3 bases, the J end lost 0 bases, and 17 bases lay between the germline ends. The CDR3 contains 16 residues. The variable domain in full, with the rest retrieved from reference TRBV30 and TRBJ1-2, is SQTIHQWPATLVQPVGSPLSLECTVEGTSNPNLYWYRQAAGRGLQLLFYSVGIGQISSEVPQNLSASRPQDRQFILSSKKLLLSDSGFYLCAWSGNRAPANYGYTFGSGTRLTVV.

This clonotype appeared a few times. The rearrangement joins TRBV2 to TRBJ1-1; D gene ambiguous. The CDR3 contains 12 residues. Germline V gene data show CDR1 as SNHLY and CDR2 as FYNNEI. V gave up 8 bases and J gave up 1 base, with 8 bases separating them. This chain's CDR3 is CASSVQNTEAFF. Here the CDR3 DNA reads TGTGCCAGCTCCGTGCAGAACACTGAAGCTTTCTTT. Together with reference TRBV2 and TRBJ1-1, the CDR3 gives the full variable domain: EPEVTQTPSHQVTQMGQEVILRCVPISNHLYFYWYRQILGQKVEFLVSFYNNEISEKSEIFDDQFSVERPDGSNFTLKIRSTKLEDSAMYFCASSVQNTEAFFGQGTRLTVV.